The 30 T cell receptor beta chains in this list originate from one sample, sequenced in a study of molecular identifiers for immune sequencing clone quantification. Via MiXCR, TCRdb re-called the PCR reads, giving one row per CDR3 protein. The table includes about 510,000 distinct CDR3 sequences, roughly 26% detected once. Sequencing was performed on naive CD8+ T cells from blood, with Jurkat cell RNA spiked in. Subset: FACS-sorted CD8+CD4-CCR7+CD45RA+ naive T cells. The receptor set was obtained from a human donor in good health. Some libraries in this study had Jurkat cell RNA spiked in.

This chain joins TRBV12-3 or TRBV12-4 and TRBJ2-5, with TRBD2 matching over 13 bases. This CDR3 comprises 17 residues. J was trimmed by 3 bases and V by 6 bases; bases with no gene match: 10. CDR3 in amino acids: CASRTHGTSGTKETQYF. DNA of the CDR3: TGTGCCAGCAGAACACACGGGACTAGCGGGACCAAAGAGACCCAGTACTTC.

The chain has TRBV27 and TRBJ1-4; 7 nucleotides line up with TRBD1. The J segment lost 8 bases and the V segment lost 6 bases, leaving 9 bases of the junction unmatched. CDR3 length: 14 amino acids. Germline CDR1 is MNHEY and CDR2 is SMNVEV (reference sequence). The CDR3 region has the DNA TGTGCCAGCAGCCGGGACAGCCTTGTCGAAAAACTGTTTTTT. Translation: CASSRDSLVEKLFF.

This clonotype was detected ten times or more. The CDR3 is CSVELAAKNIQYF. The CDR3 DNA sequence: TGCAGCGTTGAGCTAGCGGCCAAAAACATTCAGTACTTC. The chain uses TRBV29-1 and TRBJ2-4; the D gene is possibly TRBD2 (6 bases). The CDR3 length is 13 residues. Germline CDR1 SQVTM, CDR2 ANQGSEA. Trimming left V 3 bases short and J 1 base short, with 7 bases between.

This clonotype was observed a single time. The gene calls are TRBV13 and TRBJ2-3; the D is unclear. CDR3 length: 13 amino acids. From germline, CDR1 is PRHDT and CDR2 FYEKMQ (reference sequence). V lost 2 bases to trimming and J lost 5 bases, with 8 bases between them. The CDR3 DNA is TGTGCCAGCAGCTTACTGTACGGAGATACGCAGTATTTT. Translation: CASSLLYGDTQYF.

As to this clonotype: Sequence at one end of the junction differs from germline and may be a read error. This chain joins TRBV6-5 and TRBJ1-6; D is perhaps TRBD1 (5 bases). The germline V gene encodes CDR1 MNHEY and CDR2 SVGAGI. The CDR3 is 13 residues long. The CDR3 region is CTSSSGIGSPLHF. In DNA, the CDR3 is TGTACCAGCAGTTCAGGGATTGGTTCACCCCTCCACTTT.

This clonotype was detected ten times or more. The chain employs TRBV6-5 and TRBJ1-1; D gene uncertain. The V end lost 8 bases, the J end lost 0 bases, and 7 bases lay between the germline ends. CDR1 MNHEY and CDR2 SVGAGI come from the germline V gene. There are 12 residues in the CDR3. The CDR3 loop reads CASGQMNTEAFF. The CDR3 bases are TGTGCCAGCGGGCAGATGAACACTGAAGCTTTCTTT.

This clonotype was found many times. The chain is built from TRBV20-1 and TRBJ1-1; unclear D gene. In germline, CDR1 is DFQATT, CDR2 SNEGSKA (reference sequence). Deletions cut 1 base from V and 5 bases from J, with 11 bases between. The CDR3 contains 13 residues. The CDR3 DNA sequence: TGCAGTGCTAGAGCTTCAGAAGAGACTGAAGCTTTCTTT. Protein product: CSARASEETEAFF.

This clonotype has ten or more counts. J is TRBJ2-3 and V is TRBV28, with TRBD2 matching over 9 bases. This CDR3 contains 14 residues. Germline CDR1 reads MDHEN; CDR2 reads SYDVKM. V was pared by 6 bases and J by 5 bases, with 6 bases of the junction left unmatched. The CDR3 sequence is CASRLAGVEDTQYF. The CDR3 nucleotides read TGTGCCAGCAGATTAGCGGGAGTGGAAGATACGCAGTATTTT.

The chain recombines TRBV4-3 with TRBJ2-7, with D hard to call. CDR3 length: 15 residues. The germline V gene has CDR1 LGHNA and CDR2 YSLEER. The V end lost 1 base, the J end lost 2 bases, and 12 bases lay between the germline ends. CDR3 coding DNA: TGCGCCAGCAGCCAAGGTCGGACCGGCCCCTACGAGCAGTACTTC. Encoded protein: CASSQGRTGPYEQYF.

This clonotype was detected many times. The chain uses TRBV5-5 and TRBJ1-1; TRBD1 might be the D (5 bases). The CDR3 has 13 residues. Between the trimmed V and J ends, which lost 4 bases and 6 bases, there was a span of 13 bases. Germline CDR1 is SGHKS and CDR2 is YYEKEE (reference sequence). CDR3 in amino acids: CASSPWQGAEAFF. DNA for the CDR3: TGTGCCAGCAGCCCATGGCAGGGCGCTGAAGCTTTCTTT.

The V gene is TRBV7-9, the J gene TRBJ2-3; 11 nucleotides line up with TRBD1. V shed 4 bases, J shed 6 bases, and the junction held 6 bases outside the gene matches. CDR3 length equals 15 residues. Germline loops: CDR1 SEHNR, CDR2 FQNEAQ (reference sequence). The CDR3 region has the DNA TGTGCCAGCAGCTCGAGGACAGGGGGCATGGATACGCAGTATTTT. Encoded protein: CASSSRTGGMDTQYF.

In DNA form, the CDR3 reads TGTGCCTGGAGCGGTGGGGGCCTGAACACCGGGGAGCTGTTTTTT. It specifies CAWSGGGLNTGELFF. The chain links TRBV30 to TRBJ2-2; tentative D call: TRBD1 (6 bases). Germline V gene data show CDR1 as GTSNPN and CDR2 as SVGIG (reference sequence). V was cut by 3 bases and J by 1 base, with 12 bases left in between. The CDR3 spans 15 residues. Filled out from reference TRBV30 and TRBJ2-2, the complete variable domain reads SQTIHQWPATLVQPVGSPLSLECTVEGTSNPNLYWYRQAAGRGLQLLFYSVGIGQISSEVPQNLSASRPQDRQFILSSKKLLLSDSGFYLCAWSGGGLNTGELFFGEGSRLTVL.

This clonotype was detected only a few times. V is TRBV6-2 or TRBV6-3 and J is TRBJ1-5, with D possibly matching TRBD1 (5 bases). CDR3 length: 18 residues. Trimming stripped 2 bases from V and 1 base from J, with 18 bases between. Germline V CDR1 and CDR2: MNHEY, SVGEGT. The CDR3 DNA reads as TGTGCCAGCAGTTACCTCCAGACAGCAAGTTACAGCAATCAGCCCCAGCATTTT. This translates into CASSYLQTASYSNQPQHF.

The chain is built from TRBV3-1 and TRBJ1-5; 8 bases are a match to TRBD1. The CDR3 runs 14 residues. The V gene end was trimmed by 3 bases and the J gene end by 6 bases; junction bases not matched to a gene: 4. Germline V lookup: CDR1 LGHDT, CDR2 YNNKEL (reference sequence). The chain's CDR3 is CASSQDREVQPQHF. The CDR3 DNA sequence: TGTGCCAGCAGCCAGGACAGGGAGGTTCAGCCCCAGCATTTT.

This rearrangement joins TRBV4-1 to TRBJ1-6; the D gene is possibly TRBD1 (5 bases). Trimming shortened V by 4 bases and J by 4 bases, and 17 bases separated the two germline ends. CDR1 is MGHRA, CDR2 YSYEKL, per germline. The CDR3 contains 17 residues. CDR3 protein: CASSRTEGSGYNSPLHF. The CDR3 DNA follows: TGCGCCAGCAGCCGCACGGAGGGGTCAGGGTATAATTCACCCCTCCACTTT.

A few counts support this clonotype. The rearrangement uses TRBV7-9 and TRBJ1-1, with a possible D match to TRBD1 (5 bases). The germline V and J ends were trimmed by 3 bases and 0 bases, with 11 bases remaining between them. The CDR3 has 15 amino acids. CDR1 is SEHNR and CDR2 is FQNEAQ in the germline V gene (reference sequence). CDR3 DNA: TGTGCCAGCAGCTTTTCCGGGACCATGAACACTGAAGCTTTCTTT. This sequence encodes CASSFSGTMNTEAFF.

This chain uses TRBV5-1 with TRBJ2-1; a weak D match, TRBD2 (6 bases). Per the germline V gene, CDR1 is SGHRS and CDR2 is YFSETQ. The CDR3 is 15 residues long. Trimming left V 6 bases short and J 2 bases short, with 15 bases between. CDR3 sequence: CASTGVRGPYNEQFF. The DNA of the CDR3 is TGCGCCAGCACGGGGGTGAGGGGCCCCTACAATGAGCAGTTCTTC.

As concerns this clonotype: A much more abundant neighbour one base away suggests this may be a read error. The V call is TRBV4-3, the J call TRBJ2-1; D gene ambiguous. Trimming shortened V by 1 base and J by 4 bases, and 8 bases separated the two germline ends. CDR1 and CDR2 from the germline V gene are LGHNA and YSLEER. CDR3 length: 14 amino acids. The CDR3 DNA sequence: TGCGCCAGCAGCCAAGCTTCCGAATACAATGAGCAGTTCTTC. Translation: CASSQASEYNEQFF.

A few counts support this clonotype. V and J are TRBV15 and TRBJ2-5; D unclear. The V end lost 5 bases, the J end lost 4 bases, and 14 bases lay between the germline ends. Germline lookup yields CDR1 LNHNV and CDR2 YYDKDF (reference sequence). There are 14 residues in the CDR3. Here the CDR3 DNA reads TGTGCCACCAGCTCCCCCCAGGAGCCAGAGACCCAGTACTTC. Protein sequence: CATSSPQEPETQYF.

In its sample, this clonotype was seen a few times. This rearrangement joins TRBV7-9 to TRBJ2-7, with D perhaps TRBD1 or TRBD2 (5 bases each). V lost 4 bases and J 3 bases, leaving 19 bases between the germline ends. Germline V lookup: CDR1 SEHNR, CDR2 FQNEAQ (reference sequence). The CDR3 runs to 16 residues. The CDR3 DNA reads as TGTGCCAGCAGCTCATCGACCGGGACCGTAAACTACGAGCAGTACTTC. It encodes CASSSSTGTVNYEQYF. The variable domain in full, with the rest retrieved from reference TRBV7-9 and TRBJ2-7, is DTGVSQNPRHKITKRGQNVTFRCDPISEHNRLYWYRQTLGQGPEFLTYFQNEAQLEKSRLLSDRFSAERPKGSFSTLEIQRTEQGDSAMYLCASSSSTGTVNYEQYFGPGTRLTVT.

In its sample, this clonotype was seen a few times. The rearrangement uses TRBV11-2 and TRBJ2-1; no definite D call. CDR3 length equals 13 residues. The V and J ends lost 2 bases and 6 bases respectively, with 8 bases between them. Per germline, CDR1 SGHAT and CDR2 FQNNGV. The DNA for the CDR3 is TGTGCCAGCAGCTTACCTGCCGTCAATGAGCAGTTCTTC. Protein sequence: CASSLPAVNEQFF.

This clonotype was seen a handful of times. The genes are TRBV7-3 and TRBJ2-7; 8 positions agree with TRBD2. The germline V gene has CDR1 SGHTA and CDR2 FQGTGA. J lost 5 bases, V lost 5 bases, and 8 bases had no gene match. This CDR3 has 14 residues. This CDR3 is CASSPAGAGDEQYF. The CDR3 DNA is TGTGCCAGCAGCCCAGCGGGAGCGGGAGACGAGCAGTACTTC.

DNA for the CDR3: TGTGCCTGGAATGTAGGGCGGATGGACATTCAGTACTTC. Residues: CAWNVGRMDIQYF. The J gene is TRBJ2-4, the V gene TRBV30; D ambiguous. CDR1 GTSNPN and CDR2 SVGIG come from the germline V gene (reference sequence). The V end was cut by 4 bases, the J end by 8 bases, with 15 bases between. The CDR3 extends over 13 amino acids. Together with reference TRBV30 and TRBJ2-4, the CDR3 gives the full variable domain: SQTIHQWPATLVQPVGSPLSLECTVEGTSNPNLYWYRQAAGRGLQLLFYSVGIGQISSEVPQNLSASRPQDRQFILSSKKLLLSDSGFYLCAWNVGRMDIQYFGAGTRLSVL.

This rearrangement joins TRBV6-1 to TRBJ1-5; 7 bases agree with TRBD1. Trimming cost V 7 bases and J 10 bases; bases outside gene matches: 13. The CDR3 has 14 amino acids. Germline CDR1 reads MNHNS; CDR2 reads SASEGT. The CDR3 bases are TGTGCCAGCAATTCAGACAGGGCGAACTATCCCCAGCATTTT. Protein: CASNSDRANYPQHF.

There are a few counts of this clonotype. The J gene is TRBJ1-1, the V gene TRBV7-9; tentative D call: TRBD1 (5 bases). Trimming left V 6 bases short and J 0 bases short, with 17 bases between. Germline CDR1 SEHNR, CDR2 FQNEAQ (reference sequence). This CDR3 region has 16 residues. This CDR3 is CASRNRDAGMNTEAFF. The DNA for the CDR3 is TGTGCCAGCAGAAACCGGGACGCTGGCATGAACACTGAAGCTTTCTTT.

To note about this clonotype: A clone one base away is much larger, so this may be a read error. Without the conserved terminal phenylalanine or tryptophan, this CDR3 likely stems from a read error. V and J are TRBV7-4 and TRBJ2-5, with TRBD1 matching 8 bases. CDR1 is SGHVT and CDR2 is SQSDAQ in the germline V gene. The CDR3 loop spans 15 amino acids. V was clipped by 1 base and J by 4 bases; unmatched bases: 5. The CDR3 protein is CASSLVGQGSETQYS. The CDR3 DNA reads TGTGCCAGCAGCTTAGTTGGACAGGGTTCAGAGACCCAGTACTCC.

This clonotype was detected only a few times. This chain uses TRBV6-5 with TRBJ2-5; perhaps TRBD1 as D (6 bases). This CDR3 spans 15 amino acids. The germline V gene encodes CDR1 MNHEY and CDR2 SVGAGI. V gave up 0 bases and J gave up 2 bases, with 10 bases separating them. DNA of the CDR3: TGTGCCAGCAGTTACTCCCCAGGGGATCAAGAGACCCAGTACTTC. This translates into CASSYSPGDQETQYF.

About this clonotype: Since the CDR3 does not end with the conserved phenylalanine or tryptophan, this likely comes from a read error. The rearrangement links TRBV5-1 to TRBJ1-1, with D possibly TRBD1 on 6 matching bases. The germline V gene has CDR1 SGHRS and CDR2 YFSETQ. Trimming removed 6 bases at V and 7 bases at J, with 10 bases between. The CDR3 is 11 amino acids. This chain's CDR3 is CASIFRGEAFV. The CDR3 region has the DNA TGCGCCAGCATATTCAGGGGTGAAGCTTTCGTT.

The gene calls are TRBV20-1 and TRBJ2-5; D is perhaps TRBD1 (5 bases). The CDR3 is 13 amino acids. Trimming took off 1 base at V and 0 bases at J, with 6 bases between the two ends. CDR1 DFQATT and CDR2 SNEGSKA come from the germline V gene (reference sequence). DNA for the CDR3: TGCAGTGCTAGAGGACAGTACCAAGAGACCCAGTACTTC. Residues: CSARGQYQETQYF.

This clonotype was counted only a few times. V and J are TRBV14 and TRBJ2-3, with 9 bases that match TRBD2. CDR3 length equals 17 residues. With 3 bases clipped from V and 3 bases from J, the junction kept 10 bases outside the gene matches. CDR1 and CDR2 (germline): SGHDN, FVKESK. The CDR3 nucleotides read TGTGCCAGCAGCCAGCAAGCCGGGACTAGCTGGACAGATACGCAGTATTTT. Amino acids: CASSQQAGTSWTDTQYF.